These 9 T cell receptor beta chains were all obtained from the same sample, sequenced in a study of radiotherapy plus CTLA-4 blockade in lung cancer. The table came from immunoSEQ multiplex PCR; TCRdb's copy has only in-frame clones and leaves some out. This table has about 49,000 clones, 70% to 90% appearing once. The sequenced sample was peripheral blood, obtained from a patient treated with radiotherapy plus ipilimumab. The receptors come from a human donor with non-small cell lung cancer whose response to radiotherapy plus ipilimumab could not be evaluated.

The chain links TRBV5-1 to TRBJ2-1; 12 bases are a match to TRBD2. This CDR3 comprises 13 residues. Trimming removed 3 bases from V and 15 bases from J; junction bases left unmatched: 7. Germline CDR1 is SGHRS and CDR2 is YFSETQ. The CDR3 DNA follows: TGCGCCAGCAGCTCCACCGAGACTAGCGGGAGGTTCTTC. Protein sequence: CASSSTETSGRFF.

The chain combines TRBV20-1 with TRBJ1-1; no clear D. V dropped 2 bases and J dropped 10 bases, with 11 bases sitting between them. This CDR3 has 11 residues. Germline CDR1 and CDR2: DFQATT and SNEGSKA (reference sequence). Here the CDR3 reads CSARPAAAAFF. CDR3 DNA: TGCAGTGCTAGACCGGCGGCGGCAGCTTTCTTT.

This clone was counted a single time. An end of the junction does not agree with germline; a read error may underlie this. The chain couples TRBV7-9 to TRBJ1-2, with a possible D match to TRBD1 (5 bases). The germline V gene encodes CDR1 SEHNR and CDR2 FQNEAQ (reference sequence). The CDR3 consists of 9 residues. Here the CDR3 DNA reads TGTGCCAGCAGCCCGGGGGACTCCTTC. It encodes CASSPGDSF.

The rearrangement joins TRBV28 to TRBJ2-5; TRBD1 aligns across 8 bases. The germline gives CDR1 MDHEN, CDR2 SYDVKM. The CDR3 has 15 residues. Losses at the gene ends were 5 bases for V and 0 bases for J; bases not matched to a gene: 5. DNA for the CDR3: TGTGCCAGCAGTACCGGGGACAGGTACCAAGAGACCCAGTACTTC. Amino acids: CASSTGDRYQETQYF. The variable domain in full, with the rest retrieved from reference TRBV28 and TRBJ2-5, is DVKVTQSSRYLVKRTGEKVFLECVQDMDHENMFWYRQDPGLGLRLIYFSYDVKMKEKGDIPEGYSVSREKKERFSLILESASTNQTSMYLCASSTGDRYQETQYFGPGTRLLVL.

This clone was counted only a few times. The genes are TRBV15 and TRBJ1-1, with D possibly TRBD1 on 6 matching bases. The CDR3 loop spans 13 amino acids. Germline V CDR1 and CDR2: LNHNV, YYDKDF (reference sequence). Trimming took 0 bases from V and 8 from J, leaving 10 bases between them. Written as DNA, the CDR3 is TGTGCCACCAGCAGAGATCCGCAGGGGGAAGCTTTCTTT. It codes for CATSRDPQGEAFF.

This rearrangement joins TRBV9 to TRBJ2-7, with TRBD1 matching over 10 bases. After removal of 5 bases from V and 5 bases from J, the junction contained 4 bases not matched to a gene. The CDR3 is made up of 13 amino acids. Germline V lookup: CDR1 SGDLS, CDR2 YYNGEE. The CDR3 DNA reads TGTGCCAGCAGACCGACAGGGGGCCACGAGCAGTACTTC. It encodes CASRPTGGHEQYF.

The chain carries TRBV18 and TRBJ1-1; 10 bases are a match to TRBD1. The V gene's germline CDR1 is KGHSH and CDR2 LQKENI. With V trimmed by 3 bases and J by 3 bases, 7 bases remained unmatched. This CDR3 has 16 amino acids. The CDR3, as DNA: TGTGCCAGCTCACCCCGGGACAGGGGATCGGACACTGAAGCTTTCTTT. Translation gives CASSPRDRGSDTEAFF.

The chain couples TRBV28 to TRBJ1-6, with 11 bases that match TRBD1. V was clipped by 6 bases and J by 9 bases; unmatched bases: 4. The CDR3 loop spans 14 amino acids. Germline-derived CDR1 and CDR2 are MDHEN and SYDVKM. The CDR3 nucleotides read TGTGCCAGCAGACCGGGACAGGGGGGTTCACCCCTCCACTTT. Amino acid sequence: CASRPGQGGSPLHF.

This sequence joins TRBV4-1 and TRBJ2-7, with 7 bases fitting TRBD1. The V gene's germline CDR1 is MGHRA and CDR2 YSYEKL. V was clipped by 1 base and J by 7 bases; unmatched bases: 7. The CDR3 is 14 residues long. The CDR3 protein is CASSQGQGYGEQYF. For the CDR3, the DNA is TGCGCCAGCAGCCAAGGACAGGGATACGGGGAGCAGTACTTC.